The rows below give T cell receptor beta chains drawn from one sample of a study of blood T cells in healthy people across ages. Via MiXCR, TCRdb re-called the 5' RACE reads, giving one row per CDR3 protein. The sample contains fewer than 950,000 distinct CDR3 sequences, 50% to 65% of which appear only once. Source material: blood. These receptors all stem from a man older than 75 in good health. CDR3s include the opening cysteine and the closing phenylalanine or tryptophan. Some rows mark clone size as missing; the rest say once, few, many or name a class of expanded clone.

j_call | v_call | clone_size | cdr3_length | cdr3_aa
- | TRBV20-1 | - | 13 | CSATVQGLETQYF
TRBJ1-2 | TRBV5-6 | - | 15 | CASSLADRLSDGYTF
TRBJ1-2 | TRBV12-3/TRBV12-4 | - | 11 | CASSLGGSYTF
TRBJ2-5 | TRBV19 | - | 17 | CASSPGTGNPQAETQYF
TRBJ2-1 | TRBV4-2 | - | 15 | CASSQEVGRWDEQFF
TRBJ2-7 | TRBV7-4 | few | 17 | CASSLRSQGQYPYEQYF
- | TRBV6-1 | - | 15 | CASSEEEGQAHEQYF
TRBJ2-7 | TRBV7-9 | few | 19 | CASSLAPWTGGFRSYEQYF
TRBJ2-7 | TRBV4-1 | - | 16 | CASSPWATEGGNEQYF
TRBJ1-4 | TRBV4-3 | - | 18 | CASSQVPAGRGTNEKLFF
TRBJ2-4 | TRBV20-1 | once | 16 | CSAHAGLAQAKNIQYF
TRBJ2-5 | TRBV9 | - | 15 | CASSAATSGMETQYF
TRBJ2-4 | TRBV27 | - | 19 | CASRARQGALPLAKNIQYF
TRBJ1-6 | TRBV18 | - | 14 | CASTRSSYNSPLHF
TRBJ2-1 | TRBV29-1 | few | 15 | CSVTPGRGDYNEQFF
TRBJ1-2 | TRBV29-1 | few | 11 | CSVEGAYGYTF
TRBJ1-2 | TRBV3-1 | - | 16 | CASSQGAAPPGWGYTF
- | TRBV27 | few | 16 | CASSLRNSGRKYEQYF
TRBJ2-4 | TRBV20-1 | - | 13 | CSAPSGGLTAQYF
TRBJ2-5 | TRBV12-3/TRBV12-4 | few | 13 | CASSVQGAETQYF
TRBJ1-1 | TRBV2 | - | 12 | CASSEYNTEAFF
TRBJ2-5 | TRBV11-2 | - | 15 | CASSYTLAYQETQYF
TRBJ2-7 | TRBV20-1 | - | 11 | CSARVSNEQYF
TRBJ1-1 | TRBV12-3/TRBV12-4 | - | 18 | CASSATTGFLRMNTEAFF
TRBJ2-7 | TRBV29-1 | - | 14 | CSAGRQGARYEQYF
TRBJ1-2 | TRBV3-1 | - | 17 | CASSQTDRGVCSGGYTF
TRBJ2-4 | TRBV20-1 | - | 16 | CSAKPTGALAKNIQYF
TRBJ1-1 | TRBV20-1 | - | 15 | CSARPGGPIDTEAFF